A selection of T cell receptor beta chains follows, all from one sample in a study of T cell responses to AZD1222 COVID-19 vaccine. The table came from immunoSEQ multiplex PCR; TCRdb's copy has only in-frame clones and leaves some out. The table shows 140,000 to 150,000 clones, with around 88% occurring only once. The sample here was peripheral blood, taken on day 0 of AZD1222 vaccination. These receptors originate from an adult in good health. Each CDR3 is given without its conserved first and last residue. The order of the fields is J gene, CDR3 length, V gene, CDR3 protein.

>TRBJ2-3|13|TRBV6-5
ASRDYQTSTDTQY
>TRBJ2-5|12|TRBV2
ASAGGGGQETQY
>TRBJ1-4|13|TRBV7-9
ASSLDRGANEKLF
>TRBJ1-2|13|TRBV3-1/TRBV3-2
ASSRASRTAYGYT
>TRBJ2-1|10|TRBV7-9
ASSPIANEQF
>TRBJ2-2|11|TRBV30
AWSWGNTGELF
>TRBJ2-2|12|TRBV6-1
ASRGGADTGELF
>TRBJ2-2|12|TRBV7-9
ASSREGNTGELF
>TRBJ1-3|14|TRBV29-1
SVEDLRTGGGNTIY
>TRBJ1-1|12|TRBV11-2
ASSLRSLNTEAF
>TRBJ1-5|13|TRBV3-1/TRBV3-2
ASSQGTGSNQPQH
>TRBJ1-1|13|TRBV18
ASSPVVHEYAEAF
>TRBJ2-5|10|TRBV12-3/TRBV12-4
ASSLVQETQY
>TRBJ1-2|13|TRBV19
AGRDGTRSNYGYT
>TRBJ2-5|10|TRBV12-3/TRBV12-4
ASGTGPETQY
>TRBJ1-1|14|TRBV6-2/TRBV6-3
ASSYSVAGANTEAF
>TRBJ1-2|12|TRBV19
ASSMGTVNYGYT
>TRBJ1-2|11|TRBV28
ASSPGQNYGYT
>TRBJ2-2|13|TRBV11-3
ASSPSGGATGELF
>TRBJ1-5|13|TRBV19
ASRKTGGGGQPQH
>TRBJ2-7|10|TRBV3-1/TRBV3-2
ASSLVGYEQY